The T cell receptor (beta chain) under discussion was sequenced for a study of T cells in Graves' hyperthyroidism and ophthalmopathy. Study-wide results and limits: Most expanded thyroid clonotypes above 0.001 also appeared in blood. Progression to ophthalmopathy was predicted a median of 6.5 months early.

This clonotype was picked up many times. Its antigen is not identified. RNA transcripts provided the source from which TCR beta CDR3 regions were amplified. A first-round RT-PCR of the TCR CDR3 used the HTBI primer set. TCRdb re-called the multiplex PCR reads with MiXCR, one entry per CDR3 protein. This table holds 400,000 to 600,000 distinct CDR3 sequences, around 20% found once. The CDR3 has 14 amino acids. V dropped 4 bases and J dropped 7; count of bases not matched to a gene: 8. The study enrolled patients aged 18 to 65 with newly diagnosed hyperthyroidism of under 2 months' duration. This receptor was obtained from a man between 18 and 35 years old with Graves' hyperthyroidism. The chain recombines TRBV12-3 or TRBV12-4 with TRBJ1-1, with TRBD1 identical over 8 bases. Sequences were obtained from blood. CDR3 DNA: TGTGCCAGCAGTTCCAGGGGGCGATATGGTGAAGCTTTCTTT. Residues: CASSSRGRYGEAFF.